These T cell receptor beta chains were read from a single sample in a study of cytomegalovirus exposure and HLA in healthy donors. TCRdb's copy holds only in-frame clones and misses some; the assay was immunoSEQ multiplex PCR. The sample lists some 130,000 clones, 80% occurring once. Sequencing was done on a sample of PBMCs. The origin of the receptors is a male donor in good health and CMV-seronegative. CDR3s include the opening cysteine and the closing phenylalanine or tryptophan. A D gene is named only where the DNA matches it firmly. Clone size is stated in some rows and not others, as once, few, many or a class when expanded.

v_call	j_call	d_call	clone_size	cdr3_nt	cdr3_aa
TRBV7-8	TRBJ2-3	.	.	TGTGCCAGCAGCCCCTTGCGCAGGGAACCAGATACGCAGTATTTT	CASSPLRREPDTQYF
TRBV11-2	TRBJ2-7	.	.	TGTGCCAGCAGCTCCCTCGGACAGATCTCCTACGAGCAGTACTTC	CASSSLGQISYEQYF
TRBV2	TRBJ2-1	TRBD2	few	TGTGCCAGCGCCGCCGGGACTAGCGTCTACAATGAGCAGTTCTTC	CASAAGTSVYNEQFF
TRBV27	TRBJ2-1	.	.	TGTGCCAGCAGTTTCTGGCAGGGTGGGACCTACAATGAGCAGTTCTTC	CASSFWQGGTYNEQFF
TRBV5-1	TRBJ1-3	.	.	TGCGCCAGCAGCTTGGACCCGGGGGGTACAGGAAACACCATATATTTT	CASSLDPGGTGNTIYF
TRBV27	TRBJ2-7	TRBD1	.	TGTGCCAGCAGTCCCCCCTCCCGGGACAGGGGGACGGAATACGAGCAGTACTTC	CASSPPSRDRGTEYEQYF
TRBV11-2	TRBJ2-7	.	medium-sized	TGTGCCAGCAGCCCCTGGAGGCTACCATCCTACGAGCAGTACTTC	CASSPWRLPSYEQYF
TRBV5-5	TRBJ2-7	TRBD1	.	TGTGCCAGCAGCTTGAGACACAGGGGACACCGCGACGAGCAGTACTTC	CASSLRHRGHRDEQYF
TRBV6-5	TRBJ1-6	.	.	TGTGCCAGCAGTTTCCTCAGCAGGGGAGCGGATTCACCCCTCCACTTT	CASSFLSRGADSPLHF
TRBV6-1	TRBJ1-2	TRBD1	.	TGTGCCAGCAGTCGGACAGGCCCTAACTATGGCTACACCTTC	CASSRTGPNYGYTF
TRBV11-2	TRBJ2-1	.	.	TGTGCCAGCAGCCCTCCGGGAGCCATCGATCCGATTTCGCACAATGAGCAGTTCTTC	CASSPPGAIDPISHNEQFF
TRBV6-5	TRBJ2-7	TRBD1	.	TGTGCCAGCACCCTCGGGACAGGGTATCCCTACGAGCAGTACTTC	CASTLGTGYPYEQYF
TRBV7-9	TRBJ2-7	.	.	TGTTCCAGCAGCGGTGGGGGGGCCAGGGTACTCTACGAGCAGTACTTC	CSSSGGGARVLYEQYF
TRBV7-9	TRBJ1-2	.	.	TGTGCCAGCAGCTCACTGGTTGAGCCCCTAGATGGCTACACCTTC	CASSSLVEPLDGYTF
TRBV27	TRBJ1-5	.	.	TGTGCCAGCAGTTTATCGCGGGGCCAAGGCAATCAGCCCCAGCATTTT	CASSLSRGQGNQPQHF
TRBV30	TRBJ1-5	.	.	TGTGCCTGGAGTCAGGGCTGGAGCAATCAGCCCCAGCATTTT	CAWSQGWSNQPQHF
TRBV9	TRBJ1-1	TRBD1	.	TGTGCCAGCAGCGTAGCTATACAGGGGGGCAACACTGAAGCTTTCTTT	CASSVAIQGGNTEAFF
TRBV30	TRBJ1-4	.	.	TGTGCCTGGAGTGTCTTACTTGCAACTAATGAAAAACTGTTTTTT	CAWSVLLATNEKLFF
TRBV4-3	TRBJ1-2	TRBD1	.	TGCGCCAGCAGCCAAGATGGGGGACAGGGGGAGTATGGCTACACCTTC	CASSQDGGQGEYGYTF
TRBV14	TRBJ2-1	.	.	TGTGCCACCGCGGTGGACAATGAGCAGTTCTTC	CATAVDNEQFF
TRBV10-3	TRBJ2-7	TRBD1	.	TGTGCCATCAGTGCCCCGGGACAGGGCTACGAGCAGTACTTC	CAISAPGQGYEQYF
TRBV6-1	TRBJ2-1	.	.	TGTGCCAGCAGTGAAAACGGGGATTACAATGAGCAGTTCTTC	CASSENGDYNEQFF
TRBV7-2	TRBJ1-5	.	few	TGTGCCAGCAGCTTAGACCGGGTACAGCCCCAGCATTTT	CASSLDRVQPQHF
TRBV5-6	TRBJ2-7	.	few	TGTGCCAGCAGCTGGGCCAGGGCCCGCTACGAGCAGTACTTC	CASSWARARYEQYF
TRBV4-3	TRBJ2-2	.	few	TGCGCCAGCAGCCAAGCTAGGGGCGGCACCGGGGAGCTGTTTTTT	CASSQARGGTGELFF
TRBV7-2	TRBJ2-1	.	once	TGTGCCAGCAGCTCTGACAATGAGCAGTTCTTC	CASSSDNEQFF
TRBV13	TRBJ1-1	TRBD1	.	TGTGCCAGCAGCGGTACCCCGGGACAGGGGGCTCCTAACACTGAAGCTTTCTTT	CASSGTPGQGAPNTEAFF